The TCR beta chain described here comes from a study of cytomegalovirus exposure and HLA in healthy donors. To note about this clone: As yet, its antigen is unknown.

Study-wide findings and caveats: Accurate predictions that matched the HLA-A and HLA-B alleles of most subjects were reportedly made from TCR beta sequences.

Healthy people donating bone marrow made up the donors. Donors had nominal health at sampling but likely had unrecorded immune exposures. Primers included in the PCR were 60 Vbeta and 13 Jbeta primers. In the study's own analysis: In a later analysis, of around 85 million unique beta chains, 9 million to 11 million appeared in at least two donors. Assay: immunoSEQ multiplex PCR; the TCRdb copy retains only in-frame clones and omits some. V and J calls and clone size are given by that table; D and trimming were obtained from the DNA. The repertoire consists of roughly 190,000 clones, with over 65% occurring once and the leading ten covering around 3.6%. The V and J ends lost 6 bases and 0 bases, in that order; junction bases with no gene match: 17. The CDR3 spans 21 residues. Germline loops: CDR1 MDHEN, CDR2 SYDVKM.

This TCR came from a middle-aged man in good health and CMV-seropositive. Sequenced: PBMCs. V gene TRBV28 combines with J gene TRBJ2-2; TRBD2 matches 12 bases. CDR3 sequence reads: CASSPSPLPGLAGTNTGELFF. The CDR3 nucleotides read TGTGCCAGCAGCCCCAGCCCGCTACCGGGACTAGCGGGCACGAACACCGGGGAGCTGTTTTTT.